Included here is one T cell receptor beta chain sequence, with context. Its recognized antigen is unknown. Base qualities are missing; no much larger clone stands one base away. The sample comes from a study of T cells after somatic rescue of genetic block (dated by TCRdb to about 2020). Background for the entire study: What the study looked at was long-term robustness, specifically in a T-cell system that came about through somatic rescue of a genetic block in T-cell development.

Library preparation was by the immunoSEQ multiplex PCR assay. TCRdb holds this immuneACCESS table with in-frame rearrangements only. Some clones are missing; in checked studies, unresolved V genes explain under half, and the rest has no known cause. The sample records roughly 110,000 clones, around nine tenths of which are singletons. 1.4% to 1.5% of the sample is taken by the ten largest. V and J lose 0 bases and 5 bases, and a span of 13 bases separates them. Counted from cysteine to phenylalanine, this CDR3 has 14 amino acids. The CDR3 DNA has 42 bases and is translated from base 1. From the germline V gene (reference sequence), CDR1 is GTSNPN and CDR2 is SVGIG.

The clonotype originates from a woman under 30. The sample consisted of peripheral blood mononuclear cells (PBMCs). The rearranged segments are TRBV30 and TRBJ2-5, with a tentative D gene TRBD2 over 6 matching bases. The CDR3 loop reads CAWSVPGGVETQYF. The DNA sequence reads TGTGCCTGGAGTGTACCGGGCGGGGTGGAGACCCAGTACTTC.